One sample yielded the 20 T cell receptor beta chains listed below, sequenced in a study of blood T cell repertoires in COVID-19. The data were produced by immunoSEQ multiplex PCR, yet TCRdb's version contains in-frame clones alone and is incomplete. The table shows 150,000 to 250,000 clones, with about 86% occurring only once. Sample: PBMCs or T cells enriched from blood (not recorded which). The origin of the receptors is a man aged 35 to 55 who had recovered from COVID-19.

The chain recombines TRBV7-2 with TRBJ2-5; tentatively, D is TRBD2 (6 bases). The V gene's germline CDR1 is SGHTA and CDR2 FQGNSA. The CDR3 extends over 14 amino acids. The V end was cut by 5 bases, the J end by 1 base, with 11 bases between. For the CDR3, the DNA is TGTGCCAGCAGCCGTGCGGGGAGCCAAGAGACCCAGTACTTC. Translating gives CASSRAGSQETQYF.

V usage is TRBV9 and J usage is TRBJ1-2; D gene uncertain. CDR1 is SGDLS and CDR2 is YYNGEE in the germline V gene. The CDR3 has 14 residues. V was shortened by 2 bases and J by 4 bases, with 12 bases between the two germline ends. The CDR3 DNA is TGTGCCAGCAGCGTGAATAGTGTAAGCTATGGCTACACCTTC. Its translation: CASSVNSVSYGYTF.

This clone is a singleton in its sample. The CDR3 reads CASSQAATSNEQFF. The CDR3 DNA reads TGTGCCAGCAGCCAGGCAGCGACTAGCAATGAGCAGTTCTTC. The chain recombines TRBV3-1 (or the pseudogene TRBV3-2) with TRBJ2-1, with D maybe TRBD2 (6 bases). The length of the CDR3 is 14 residues. Looked up from germline, CDR1 is LGHDT and CDR2 is YNNKEL (reference sequence). Trimming removed 3 bases at V and 6 bases at J, with 12 bases between.

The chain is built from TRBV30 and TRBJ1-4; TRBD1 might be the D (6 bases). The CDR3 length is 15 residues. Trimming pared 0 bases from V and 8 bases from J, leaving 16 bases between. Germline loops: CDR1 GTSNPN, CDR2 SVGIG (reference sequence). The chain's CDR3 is CAWSVRSGGYEKLFF. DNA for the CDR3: TGTGCCTGGAGTGTACGAAGTGGGGGCTACGAAAAACTGTTTTTT.

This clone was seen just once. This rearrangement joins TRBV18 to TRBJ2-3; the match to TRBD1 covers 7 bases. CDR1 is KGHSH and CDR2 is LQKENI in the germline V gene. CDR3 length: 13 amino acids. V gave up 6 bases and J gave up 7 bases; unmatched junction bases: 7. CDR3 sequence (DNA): TGTGCCAGCTCCCAGACAGGGACAAATACGCAGTATTTT. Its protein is CASSQTGTNTQYF.

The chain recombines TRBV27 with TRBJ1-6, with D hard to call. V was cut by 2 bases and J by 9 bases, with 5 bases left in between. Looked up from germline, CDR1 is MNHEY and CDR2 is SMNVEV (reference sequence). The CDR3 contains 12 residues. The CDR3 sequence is CASSLNGSPLHF. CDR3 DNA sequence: TGTGCCAGCAGTTTAAACGGTTCACCCCTCCACTTT.

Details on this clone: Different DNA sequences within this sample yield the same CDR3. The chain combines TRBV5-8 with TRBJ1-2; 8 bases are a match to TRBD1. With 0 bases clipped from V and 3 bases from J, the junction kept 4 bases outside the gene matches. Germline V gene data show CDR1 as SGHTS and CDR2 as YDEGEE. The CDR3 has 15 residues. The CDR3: CASSLGQGLDYGYTF. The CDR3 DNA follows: TGTGCCAGCAGCTTGGGACAGGGGCTAGACTATGGCTACACCTTC.

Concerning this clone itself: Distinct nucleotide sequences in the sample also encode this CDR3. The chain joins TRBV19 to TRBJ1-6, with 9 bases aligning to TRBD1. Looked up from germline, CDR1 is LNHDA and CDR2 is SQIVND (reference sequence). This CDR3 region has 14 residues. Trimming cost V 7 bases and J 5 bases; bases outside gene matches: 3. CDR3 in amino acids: CASMGQGNNSPLHF. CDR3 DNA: TGTGCCAGTATGGGACAGGGCAATAATTCACCCCTCCACTTT.

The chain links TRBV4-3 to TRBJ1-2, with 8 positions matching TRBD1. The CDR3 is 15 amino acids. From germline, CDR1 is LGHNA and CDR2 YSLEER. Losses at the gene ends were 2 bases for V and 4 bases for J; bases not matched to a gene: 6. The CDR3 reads CASSQTQGAVYGYTF. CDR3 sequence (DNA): TGCGCCAGCAGCCAAACCCAGGGGGCGGTCTATGGCTACACCTTC.

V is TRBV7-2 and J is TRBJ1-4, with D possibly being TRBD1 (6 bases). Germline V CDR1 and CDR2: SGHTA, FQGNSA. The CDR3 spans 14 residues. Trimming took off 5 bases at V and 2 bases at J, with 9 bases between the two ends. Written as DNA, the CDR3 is TGTGCCAGCAGCACAGGGTTCACTAATGAAAAACTGTTTTTT. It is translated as CASSTGFTNEKLFF.

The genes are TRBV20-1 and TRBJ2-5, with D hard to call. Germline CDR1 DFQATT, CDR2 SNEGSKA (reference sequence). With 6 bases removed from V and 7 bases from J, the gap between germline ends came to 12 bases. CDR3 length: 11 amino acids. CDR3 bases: TGCAGTGCCAGCATCCCAGGGACCCAGTACTTC. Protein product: CSASIPGTQYF.

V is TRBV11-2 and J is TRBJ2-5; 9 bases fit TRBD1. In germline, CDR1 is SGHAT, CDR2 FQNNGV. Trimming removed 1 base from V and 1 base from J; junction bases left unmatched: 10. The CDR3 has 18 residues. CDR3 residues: CASSLVRHRGRSQETQYF. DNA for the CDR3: TGTGCCAGCAGCTTAGTCCGGCACAGGGGGCGGTCCCAAGAGACCCAGTACTTC.

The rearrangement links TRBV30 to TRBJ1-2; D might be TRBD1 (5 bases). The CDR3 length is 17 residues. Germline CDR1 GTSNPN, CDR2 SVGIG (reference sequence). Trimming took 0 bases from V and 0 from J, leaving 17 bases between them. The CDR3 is CAWSVLFGGGTNYGYTF. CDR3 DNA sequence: TGTGCCTGGAGTGTACTGTTCGGGGGAGGGACTAACTATGGCTACACCTTC.

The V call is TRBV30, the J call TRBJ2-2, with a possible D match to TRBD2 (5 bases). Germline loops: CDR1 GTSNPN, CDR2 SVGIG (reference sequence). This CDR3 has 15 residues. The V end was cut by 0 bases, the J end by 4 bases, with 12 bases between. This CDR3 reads CAWSVRERVTGELFF. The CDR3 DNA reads TGTGCCTGGAGTGTTAGGGAGAGGGTCACCGGGGAGCTGTTTTTT.

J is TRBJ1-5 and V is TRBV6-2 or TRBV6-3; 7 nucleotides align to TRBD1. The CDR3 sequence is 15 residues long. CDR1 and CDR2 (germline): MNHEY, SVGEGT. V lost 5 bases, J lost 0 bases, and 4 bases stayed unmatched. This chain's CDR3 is CASSPQGLSNQPQHF. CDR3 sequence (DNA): TGTGCCAGCAGTCCACAGGGGCTTAGCAATCAGCCCCAGCATTTT.

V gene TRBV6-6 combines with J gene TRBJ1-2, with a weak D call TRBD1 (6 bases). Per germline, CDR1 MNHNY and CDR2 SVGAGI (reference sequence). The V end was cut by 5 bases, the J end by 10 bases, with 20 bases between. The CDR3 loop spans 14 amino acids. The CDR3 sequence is CASSHPNREWDYTF. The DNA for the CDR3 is TGTGCCAGCAGTCACCCGAACAGGGAATGGGACTACACCTTC.

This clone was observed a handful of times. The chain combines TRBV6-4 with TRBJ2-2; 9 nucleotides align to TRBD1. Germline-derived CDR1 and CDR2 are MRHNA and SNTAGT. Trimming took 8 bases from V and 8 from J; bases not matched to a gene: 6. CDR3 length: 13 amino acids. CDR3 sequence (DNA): TGTGCCAGCCGGACAGGGGACGGAGGGGAGCTGTTTTTT. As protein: CASRTGDGGELFF.

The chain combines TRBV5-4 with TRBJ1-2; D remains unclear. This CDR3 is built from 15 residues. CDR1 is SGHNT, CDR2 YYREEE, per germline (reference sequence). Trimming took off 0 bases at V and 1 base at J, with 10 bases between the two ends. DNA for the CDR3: TGTGCCAGCAGCTTGGACCGAGATATTAACTATGGCTACACCTTC. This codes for CASSLDRDINYGYTF.

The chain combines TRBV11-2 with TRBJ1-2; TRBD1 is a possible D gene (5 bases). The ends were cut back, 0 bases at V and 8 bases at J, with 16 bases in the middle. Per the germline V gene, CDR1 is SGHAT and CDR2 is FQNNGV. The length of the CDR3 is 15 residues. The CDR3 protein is CASSLEGTGDGGYTF. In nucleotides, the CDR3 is TGTGCCAGCAGCTTAGAAGGGACGGGGGATGGGGGCTACACCTTC.

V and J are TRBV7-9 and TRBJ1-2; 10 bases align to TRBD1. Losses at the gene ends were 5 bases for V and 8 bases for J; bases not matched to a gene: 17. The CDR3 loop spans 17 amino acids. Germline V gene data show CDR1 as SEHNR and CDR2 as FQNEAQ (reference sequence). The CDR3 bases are TGTGCCAGCAGCACCGGGACAGGGGCCCCCCAGGGGAGGGGCTACACCTTC. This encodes CASSTGTGAPQGRGYTF.